Listed below are T cell receptor beta chains from one sample, sequenced in a study of control samples from healthy donors and cancer patients. The table came from immunoSEQ multiplex PCR; TCRdb's copy has only in-frame clones and leaves some out. The sample holds 150,000 to 200,000 clones, about 91% seen once. Sequencing was performed on blood. Receptors originate from a woman younger than 45 in good health. The CDR3 runs from the conserved cysteine through the conserved F or W. The D gene is left open where the match is weak. Expanded clones get a size class; other rows say once, few or many, or leave the size out.

abundance,v_gene,d_gene,j_gene,CDR3nt,CDR3aa
NA,TRBV21-1,NA,TRBJ2-7,TGTGCCAGCAGCGAGACCTACGAGCAGTACTTC,CASSETYEQYF
NA,TRBV6-5,NA,TRBJ2-5,TGTGCCAGCGGGACACCCCCGACGGAGACCCAGTACTTC,CASGTPPTETQYF
NA,TRBV3-1/TRBV3-2,NA,TRBJ2-1,TGTGCCAGCAGCCAACCTAAGAGAGGCTCCTACAATGAGCAGTTCTTC,CASSQPKRGSYNEQFF
NA,TRBV6-5,TRBD1,TRBJ1-4,TGTGCCAGCAGTTACGGAGGGGGCAGGGAAAAACTGTTTTTT,CASSYGGGREKLFF
NA,TRBV7-2,TRBD1,TRBJ1-2,TGTGCCAGCAGCCCGGACAGGGGCCAGGGTGGCTACACCTTC,CASSPDRGQGGYTF
NA,TRBV7-2,NA,TRBJ2-1,TGTGCCAGCAGCTTAGGATCTAGCCCATACAATGAGCAGTTCTTC,CASSLGSSPYNEQFF
many,TRBV5-1,NA,TRBJ2-1,TGCGCCAGCAGCCCCACACCCGGACTCGCAGTCAATGAGCAGTTCTTC,CASSPTPGLAVNEQFF
NA,TRBV2,NA,TRBJ2-7,TGTGCCAGCGGGAGGACTATTACCTACGAGCAGTACTTC,CASGRTITYEQYF
NA,TRBV5-4,NA,TRBJ2-1,TGTGCCAGCAGCTTGGGCCCTCCCCCAGACAATGAGCAGTTCTTC,CASSLGPPPDNEQFF
NA,TRBV3-1/TRBV3-2,TRBD1,TRBJ1-2,TGTGCCAGCAGCCCGGACAGGGGTGGTGGCTACACCTTC,CASSPDRGGGYTF